This is a list of T cell receptor beta chains from one sample in a study of PD-L1 blockade in urothelial cancer. Profiled with immunoSEQ multiplex PCR; TCRdb holds only in-frame clones, not every one. The repertoire consists of approximately 47,000 clones, with 75% to 85% occurring once and the leading ten covering roughly 1.7%. Sequenced here: PBMCs, sampled around atezolizumab (anti-PD-L1) treatment. The receptor source for this set is a man in his fifties with urothelial cancer. Both conserved end residues are trimmed from each CDR3. Fields, in order: clone size, J gene, V gene, CDR3 protein. Expanded clones get a size class; other rows say once, few or many, or leave the size out.

>-|TRBJ1-1|TRBV7-6
ASSLGGADTEAF
>-|TRBJ1-2|TRBV5-4
ASSLAGGNYGYT
>-|TRBJ1-1|TRBV5-1
ASSLQGARGNTEAF
>-|TRBJ1-1|TRBV9
ASSAPGTGAAF
>-|TRBJ1-2|TRBV6-5
ASSQNHRAYGYT
>-|TRBJ2-3|TRBV9
ASSVSSGGSLGTDTQY
>once|TRBJ2-1|TRBV4-2
ASSPGQGFNEQF
>-|TRBJ1-6|TRBV7-9
ASSDSIPGDSPLH
>-|TRBJ1-3|TRBV10-2
ASRDDRASGNTIY
>-|TRBJ2-1|TRBV9
ASSVNPSGSSSYNEQF
>-|TRBJ2-1|TRBV4-1
ASSQASSSGSWDEQF
>-|TRBJ1-4|TRBV10-3
AIGTAGTGNEKLF
>-|TRBJ2-1|TRBV4-2
ASSLQRTGGPYNEQF
>-|TRBJ1-2|TRBV5-1
ASSLVTGVDGYT
>-|TRBJ1-6|TRBV10-2
ASTGDSYNSPLH
>-|TRBJ1-4|TRBV7-9
ASSLAEATNEKLF
>-|TRBJ1-5|TRBV19
ASTSQVSNQPQH
>-|TRBJ2-2|TRBV2
ASSPRPAQGGIVF
>few|TRBJ2-2|TRBV6-1
ASSEGYFGELF
>few|TRBJ1-2|TRBV11-1
AVEQGPNYGYT
>once|TRBJ2-3|TRBV25-1
ASTSRDTQY
>-|TRBJ1-2|TRBV5-1
ASSFTGGSPQGGYT
>-|TRBJ2-2|TRBV19
ASSQSGTGVNGELF
>-|TRBJ1-1|TRBV6-1
ASSAGRGPNTEAF